One and the same sample provided the 28 T cell receptor beta chains below, sequenced in a study of cytomegalovirus exposure and HLA in healthy donors. The study ran its PCR with 60 Vbeta and 13 Jbeta primers. TCRdb's table, derived via immunoSEQ multiplex PCR, lists solely in-frame clones and lacks some. This sample yields roughly 140,000 clones, of which about 75% are seen a single time; over 1.3% belongs to the top ten. Sequencing used PBMCs. The origin of the receptors is a man in his late teens or twenties in good health and CMV-seronegative.

This chain connects TRBV27 to TRBJ2-5; a weak D match, TRBD2 (6 bases). The J call may not be correct, given that the DNA end is closer to TRBJ2-7. Germline CDR1 and CDR2: MNHEY and SMNVEV (reference sequence). There are 12 residues in the CDR3. The CDR3 here is CASSSGGNEQYF. The DNA of the CDR3 is TGTGCCAGCAGCTCCGGGGGTAACGAGCAGTACTTC.

The chain links TRBV6-1 to TRBJ2-7; TRBD2 agrees at 7 bases. V lost 6 bases to trimming and J lost 3 bases; unmatched junction nucleotides: 11. The CDR3 runs 15 residues. Germline values: CDR1 MNHNS, CDR2 SASEGT. CDR3 in amino acids: CASSPREDSYYEQYF. The CDR3 DNA sequence: TGTGCCAGCAGCCCTCGGGAGGACTCGTACTACGAGCAGTACTTC.

The chain couples TRBV14 to TRBJ2-7, with a weak D call TRBD2 (6 bases). V was pared by 0 bases and J by 7 bases, with 10 bases between. The germline V gene encodes CDR1 SGHDN and CDR2 FVKESK. The CDR3 covers 13 residues. DNA of the CDR3: TGTGCCAGCAGCCAAGATATTGGAGGGGAGCAGTACTTC. Protein: CASSQDIGGEQYF. The whole variable domain, filled in from reference TRBV14 and TRBJ2-7, reads EAGVTQFPSHSVIEKGQTVTLRCDPISGHDNLYWYRRVMGKEIKFLLHFVKESKQDESGMPNNRFLAERTGGTYSTLKVQPAELEDSGVYFCASSQDIGGEQYFGPGTRLTVT.

Here the CDR3 DNA reads TGTGCCTGGAGCCACGGACAGGCCTATGGCTACACCTTC. Its translation is CAWSHGQAYGYTF. V gene TRBV30 combines with J gene TRBJ1-2; 7 bases map to TRBD1. J was trimmed by 4 bases and V by 3 bases; bases with no gene match: 5. Per germline, CDR1 GTSNPN and CDR2 SVGIG (reference sequence). The CDR3 is made up of 13 amino acids.

The rearrangement links TRBV27 to TRBJ2-1; D is perhaps TRBD2 (5 bases). The V gene lost 2 bases and the J gene lost 8 bases, with 10 bases spanning the gap. CDR1 is MNHEY and CDR2 is SMNVEV in the germline V gene (reference sequence). The length of the CDR3 is 13 residues. CDR3: CASSLPGNYEQFF. The CDR3 DNA is TGTGCCAGCAGTTTACCGGGGAACTATGAGCAGTTCTTC.

The genes are TRBV7-9 and TRBJ2-3, with TRBD1 matching over 10 bases. Germline loops: CDR1 SEHNR, CDR2 FQNEAQ (reference sequence). This CDR3 contains 15 residues. The V segment lost 8 bases and the J segment 3 bases; nucleotides outside the gene matches: 8. This CDR3 reads CASPARDRGTDTQYF. The DNA for the CDR3 is TGTGCCAGCCCAGCGCGGGACAGGGGTACAGATACGCAGTATTTT.

The chain joins TRBV23-1 to TRBJ2-7; the D gene is possibly TRBD1 (6 bases). TRBV23-1 is an ORF, and what it does is uncertain. The CDR3 extends over 17 amino acids. V gave up 2 bases and J gave up 5 bases, with 22 bases separating them. The CDR3 nucleotides read TGCGCCAGCAGTCAACCGGACAGTCCACCGTTGCCTAACGAGCAGTACTTC. Protein: CASSQPDSPPLPNEQYF.

The chain carries TRBV30 and TRBJ1-3; 7 nucleotides align to TRBD1. The V gene end was trimmed by 2 bases and the J gene end by 8 bases; junction bases not matched to a gene: 3. The CDR3 totals 12 residues. Germline CDR1 GTSNPN, CDR2 SVGIG (reference sequence). CDR3 nucleotide sequence: TGTGCCTGGAGTTTCACAGGGGACACCATATATTTT. Protein: CAWSFTGDTIYF. Full variable domain (outside the CDR3, taken from reference TRBV30 and TRBJ1-3): SQTIHQWPATLVQPVGSPLSLECTVEGTSNPNLYWYRQAAGRGLQLLFYSVGIGQISSEVPQNLSASRPQDRQFILSSKKLLLSDSGFYLCAWSFTGDTIYFGEGSWLTVV.

This clone was detected only a few times. V and J are TRBV5-4 and TRBJ2-3, with a possible D match to TRBD2 (5 bases). The CDR3 spans 14 residues. Germline values: CDR1 SGHNT, CDR2 YYREEE (reference sequence). With 2 bases removed from V and 2 bases from J, the gap between germline ends came to 9 bases. The CDR3 loop reads CASSLQRSTDTQYF. In DNA, the CDR3 is TGTGCCAGCAGCTTACAGCGGTCCACAGATACGCAGTATTTT.

J is TRBJ2-1 and V is TRBV5-4; 8 nucleotides agree with TRBD1. From germline, CDR1 is SGHNT and CDR2 YYREEE (reference sequence). The CDR3 spans 14 residues. Trimming took 4 bases from V and 4 from J; bases not matched to a gene: 4. The CDR3 coding sequence is TGTGCCAGCAGCACGGGACAGGATTACAATGAGCAGTTCTTC. Translating gives CASSTGQDYNEQFF.

This chain connects TRBV21-1 to TRBJ2-7; the tabulated D call, TRBD1, remains unverified against the DNA. TRBV21-1 is a pseudogene segment. The CDR3 spans 15 residues. Here the CDR3 DNA reads TGTGCCAGCAGCACAGGGGGCGAAGTTACGGACGAGCAGTACTTC. Translating gives CASSTGGEVTDEQYF.

The chain uses TRBV30 and TRBJ2-3; the D gene is possibly TRBD1 (8 bases). Trimming removed 2 bases at V and 4 bases at J, with 13 bases between. The CDR3 runs 14 residues. In germline, CDR1 is GTSNPN, CDR2 SVGIG (reference sequence). The CDR3 nucleotides read TGTGCCTGGAGTCGGACAGGGAGGGCAGATACGCAGTATTTT. Its translation is CAWSRTGRADTQYF.

J is TRBJ1-2 and V is TRBV21-1; the DNA was not used to check the table's D call, TRBD1. TRBV21-1 constitutes a pseudogene. There are 16 residues in the CDR3. CDR3 bases: TGTGCCAGCAGCAAAGCGGAGGACAGGCCGTCCTATGGCTACACCTTC. Translating gives CASSKAEDRPSYGYTF.

The CDR3 reads CASSFWASGTYEQYF. Here the CDR3 DNA reads TGTGCCAGCAGTTTCTGGGCTAGCGGGACATACGAGCAGTACTTC. V gene TRBV27 combines with J gene TRBJ2-7, with TRBD2 identical over 9 bases. Germline V gives CDR1 MNHEY, CDR2 SMNVEV (reference sequence). CDR3 length equals 15 residues. The V and J ends lost 3 bases and 4 bases, in that order; junction bases with no gene match: 7.

In the case of this clone: Other DNA sequences within the sample encode an identical CDR3. V gene TRBV28 combines with J gene TRBJ1-1; TRBD1 matches at 9 bases. Germline CDR1 is MDHEN and CDR2 is SYDVKM. The V segment lost 3 bases and the J segment 5 bases; nucleotides outside the gene matches: 4. The CDR3 extends over 14 amino acids. Here the CDR3 DNA reads TGTGCCAGCAGTTTGGGACAGGGTGGGACTGAAGCTTTCTTT. The encoded protein is CASSLGQGGTEAFF.

The rearrangement joins TRBV2 to TRBJ1-5; tentatively, D is TRBD1 (5 bases). Per the germline V gene, CDR1 is SNHLY and CDR2 is FYNNEI. This CDR3 contains 13 residues. The V gene lost 3 bases and the J gene lost 4 bases, with 7 bases spanning the gap. This CDR3 is CASSDRDNQPQHF. Written as DNA, the CDR3 is TGTGCCAGCAGTGACAGGGATAATCAGCCCCAGCATTTT.

This clone came up many times. This sequence joins TRBV30 and TRBJ2-1, with 9 nucleotides matching TRBD2. This CDR3 comprises 16 residues. V lost 0 bases, J lost 4 bases, and 7 bases stayed unmatched. The germline V gene encodes CDR1 GTSNPN and CDR2 SVGIG (reference sequence). The CDR3 loop reads CAWSVKPLAGYNEQFF. The CDR3 nucleotides read TGTGCCTGGAGTGTAAAGCCTCTAGCGGGATACAATGAGCAGTTCTTC.

The chain's CDR3 is CASSVWGDRVGHNEQFF. The DNA for the CDR3 is TGTGCCAGCAGCGTATGGGGGGACAGGGTGGGGCACAATGAGCAGTTCTTC. The gene calls are TRBV9 and TRBJ2-1; TRBD1 agrees at 9 bases. CDR1 is SGDLS and CDR2 is YYNGEE in the germline V gene. V shed 1 base and J 5 bases; nucleotides not matched to a gene: 10. The CDR3 totals 17 residues.

The chain joins TRBV28 to TRBJ2-3; 11 nucleotides match TRBD2. This CDR3 has 16 residues. V shed 3 bases, J shed 4 bases, and the junction held 6 bases outside the gene matches. CDR1 and CDR2 from the germline V gene are MDHEN and SYDVKM. The CDR3 region has the DNA TGTGCCAGCAGTTTGTCCACTAGCGGGAGTGCAGATACGCAGTATTTT. Residues: CASSLSTSGSADTQYF.

This clone has a handful of counts. This chain uses TRBV7-2 with TRBJ2-3, with a weak D call TRBD2 (5 bases). CDR1 and CDR2 from the germline V gene are SGHTA and FQGNSA. With 2 bases removed from V and 6 bases from J, the gap between germline ends came to 9 bases. This CDR3 has 13 amino acids. The CDR3 sequence is CASSLLPGDTQYF. The CDR3 DNA is TGTGCCAGCAGCTTACTTCCGGGGGATACGCAGTATTTT.

The gene calls are TRBV27 and TRBJ2-1, with 12 bases that match TRBD2. The CDR3 spans 15 residues. The germline V gene encodes CDR1 MNHEY and CDR2 SMNVEV (reference sequence). V lost 3 bases to trimming and J lost 6 bases; unmatched junction nucleotides: 3. The CDR3 sequence is CASSFGLAGRNEQFF. The CDR3 DNA reads as TGTGCCAGCAGTTTCGGACTAGCGGGGCGCAATGAGCAGTTCTTC.

V is TRBV7-9 and J is TRBJ2-7, with 8 positions matching TRBD1. The length of the CDR3 is 14 residues. Germline V lookup: CDR1 SEHNR, CDR2 FQNEAQ (reference sequence). Losses at the gene ends were 4 bases for V and 6 bases for J; bases not matched to a gene: 8. The CDR3 DNA reads TGTGCCAGCAGCTCGTATTGGACAGGGTGCGAGCAGTACTTC. Residues: CASSSYWTGCEQYF.

In its sample, this clone was seen once. The chain uses TRBV7-9 and TRBJ2-5; 8 bases align to TRBD2. Germline CDR1 and CDR2: SEHNR and FQNEAQ (reference sequence). CDR3 length: 14 residues. With V trimmed by 0 bases and J by 4 bases, 1 base remained unmatched. The CDR3 loop is CASSLAAGVETQYF. The CDR3 DNA reads as TGTGCCAGCAGCTTAGCAGCGGGAGTAGAGACCCAGTACTTC.

The chain links TRBV28 to TRBJ2-2; possible D gene TRBD1, 5 bases. This CDR3 region has 15 residues. V lost 2 bases and J 3 bases, leaving 10 bases between the germline ends. CDR1 and CDR2 (germline): MDHEN, SYDVKM. CDR3 residues: CASSLGDSHTGELFF. The CDR3, as DNA: TGTGCCAGCAGTTTAGGAGACAGCCACACCGGGGAGCTGTTTTTT.

This clone came up a few times. The chain carries TRBV11-2 and TRBJ2-7, with 9 bases lining up with TRBD2. V dropped 2 bases and J dropped 4; count of bases not matched to a gene: 3. Germline CDR1 reads SGHAT; CDR2 reads FQNNGV. This CDR3 region has 14 residues. The CDR3 DNA is TGTGCCAGCAGCTTATTAGCGGGAGAGTACGAGCAGTACTTC. It encodes CASSLLAGEYEQYF.

This clone appeared a few times. This chain connects TRBV27 to TRBJ2-2; 9 bases line up with TRBD2. The V and J ends lost 8 bases and 5 bases, in that order; junction bases with no gene match: 9. CDR1 is MNHEY and CDR2 is SMNVEV in the germline V gene (reference sequence). The CDR3 is 15 amino acids. The CDR3 spells CASGTETSGTGELFF. The CDR3 coding sequence is TGTGCCAGCGGTACGGAGACTAGCGGTACCGGGGAGCTGTTTTTT.

V and J are TRBV27 and TRBJ1-5, with D unresolved. The CDR3 has 15 residues. Trimming cost V 5 bases and J 0 bases, with 11 bases left between them. Germline-derived CDR1 and CDR2 are MNHEY and SMNVEV (reference sequence). The CDR3 loop reads CASSPTPYSNQPQHF. For the CDR3, the DNA is TGTGCCAGCAGTCCGACTCCGTATAGCAATCAGCCCCAGCATTTT.

The V call is TRBV4-1, the J call TRBJ2-5, with TRBD2 as a possible D gene (7 bases). The end of the DNA fits TRBJ2-7 better, so the J call may be wrong. CDR3 size: 14 residues. The germline V gene has CDR1 MGHRA and CDR2 YSYEKL. The DNA for the CDR3 is TGCGCCAGCAGCCAGGGGGGGGCCACCTACGAGCAGTACTTC. Its protein product is CASSQGGATYEQYF.